This record looks at one T cell receptor beta chain sequence and its context. CDR3 length equals 16 residues. The junction had 14 bases not matched to a gene; V was cut back by 1 base and J by 13 bases. CDR1 is SGHTA, CDR2 FQGNSA, per germline. The sample originates from a study of blood T cell repertoires in COVID-19. Looking at the study overall: Samples representing acute and convalescent COVID-19 were sourced from the United States, Italy and Spain. Sample material is recorded as cDNA or gDNA derived from T cells, B-cell-depleted T cells, or PBMCs.

Original handling: Amplification with reference gene primers provided the estimates of nucleated cell counts. Here immunoSEQ multiplex PCR was the method, and the copy in TCRdb shows in-frame clones only, minus some. V and J calls plus clone size are reproduced from that table; the DNA served to infer D and trimming. The sample includes hundreds of thousands of clones, about 85% seen only once; the top ten take roughly 2.3%. Sequencing was carried out using peripheral blood. This chain uses TRBV7-2 with TRBJ2-1; 9 positions agree with TRBD1. This sequence originates from a man between 18 and 29 years old with active or convalescent COVID-19. CDR3 region: CASSLDGTGPTLPQFF. The CDR3, as DNA: TGTGCCAGCAGCTTAGACGGGACAGGGCCCACCCTACCCCAGTTCTTC.